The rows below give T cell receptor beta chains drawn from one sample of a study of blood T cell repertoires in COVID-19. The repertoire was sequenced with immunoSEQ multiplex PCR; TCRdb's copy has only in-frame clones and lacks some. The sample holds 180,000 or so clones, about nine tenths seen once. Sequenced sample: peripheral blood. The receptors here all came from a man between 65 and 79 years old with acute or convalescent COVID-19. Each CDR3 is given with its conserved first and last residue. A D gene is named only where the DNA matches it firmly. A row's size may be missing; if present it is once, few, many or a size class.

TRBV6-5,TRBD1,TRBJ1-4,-,TGTGCCAGCAGTTCCAGGGGGGTTTTGGCTAATGAAAAACTGTTTTTT,CASSSRGVLANEKLFF
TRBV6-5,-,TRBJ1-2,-,TGTGCCAGCGGAGGGCTGGCTGACTATGGCTACACCTTC,CASGGLADYGYTF
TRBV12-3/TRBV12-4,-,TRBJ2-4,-,TGTGCCAGCAGTTTTGGCCGAAACATTCAGTACTTC,CASSFGRNIQYF
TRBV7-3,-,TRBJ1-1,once,TGTGCCAGCAGCTCCCAGGGGAACACTGAAGCTTTCTTT,CASSSQGNTEAFF
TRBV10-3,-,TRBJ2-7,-,TGTGCCATCAGTGAGAGTTTACAGGGTGACTCCTACGAGCAGTACTTC,CAISESLQGDSYEQYF
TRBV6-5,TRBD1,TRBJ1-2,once,TGTGCCAGTACCCCGGACAGGGGGTTAGGCTACACCTTC,CASTPDRGLGYTF
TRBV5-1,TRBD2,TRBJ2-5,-,TGCGCCAGCAGCTTGGGGGTCGGGACTACCCAAGAGACCCAGTACTTC,CASSLGVGTTQETQYF
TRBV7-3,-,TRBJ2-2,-,TGTGCCAGCAGTCCCTCCGGGGGGAACACCGGGGAGCTGTTTTTT,CASSPSGGNTGELFF
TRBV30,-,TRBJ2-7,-,TGTGCCTGGGGGCGCCGGTACGAGCAGTACTTC,CAWGRRYEQYF
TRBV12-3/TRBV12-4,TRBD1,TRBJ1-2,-,TGTGCCAGCAGTCAGACAGGGTGGCTCGGCTACACCTTC,CASSQTGWLGYTF
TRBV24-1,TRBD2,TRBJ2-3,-,TGTGCCACCAGTGTTGGGGGGGATTCAGATACGCAGTATTTT,CATSVGGDSDTQYF
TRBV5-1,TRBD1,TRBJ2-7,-,TGCGCCAGCAGCTTCCAGGGGGCGTCCGACGAGCAGTACTTC,CASSFQGASDEQYF
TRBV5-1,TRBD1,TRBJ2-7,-,TGCGCCAGCAGCTTGGTGACAGGGGGCGGGTACGAGCAGTACTTC,CASSLVTGGGYEQYF
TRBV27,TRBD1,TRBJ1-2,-,TGTGCCAGCAGTTTATATGGGACAGCTGCAGCTTATGGCTACACCTTC,CASSLYGTAAAYGYTF
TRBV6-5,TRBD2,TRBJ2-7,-,TGTGCCAGCAAGACGGGGCTAGCGGCCTACGAGCAGTACTTC,CASKTGLAAYEQYF
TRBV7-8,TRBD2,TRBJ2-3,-,TGTGCCAGCAGGCAGACTAGCGGGAGTAGTACGCAGTATTTT,CASRQTSGSSTQYF
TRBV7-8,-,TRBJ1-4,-,TGTGCCAGCAGCTTTCGTCACCCAGGAGGTCTGTTTTTT,CASSFRHPGGLFF
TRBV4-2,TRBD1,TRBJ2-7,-,TGTGCCAGCAGCCAAGTGGGCGGACAGGGACCCTACGAGCAGTACTTC,CASSQVGGQGPYEQYF
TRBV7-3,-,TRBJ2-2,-,TGTGCCAGCAGCCGTGGCTTTACCGGGGAGCTGTTTTTT,CASSRGFTGELFF
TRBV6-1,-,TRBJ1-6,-,TGTGCCAGCAGTGAAGCTGGGCAGTTTGGGTCACCCCTCCACTTT,CASSEAGQFGSPLHF
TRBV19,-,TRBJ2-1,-,TGTGCCAGTAAAAGTTTAGGGGGGGGTTCCTACAATGAGCAGTTCTTC,CASKSLGGGSYNEQFF